These T cell receptor beta chains were read from a single sample in a study of identical twins. TCRdb processed the 5' RACE reads anew with MiXCR; each CDR3 protein has one entry. The sample consists of about 530,000 distinct CDR3 sequences, about 16% of them appearing once. These data also featured in a second study, about yellow fever vaccine responses in identical twins.

Sequenced sample: CD4+ T cells sorted from blood. Receptors were obtained from a woman in her late teens or twenties in good health. Each CDR3 is given with its conserved first and last residue. The D gene is left open where the match is weak. A row's size may be missing; if present it is once, few, many or a size class.

TRBV12-3/TRBV12-4	few	NA	TRBJ1-2	12	TGTGCCAGCACCACCAGGGAACTCGGCTACACCTTC	CASTTRELGYTF
TRBV2	NA	NA	TRBJ2-3	12	TGTGCCAGCAGTGAACTGAGGAGTACGCAGTATTTT	CASSELRSTQYF
TRBV5-1	many	NA	TRBJ1-5	13	TGCGCCAGCAGCTTGACGGCTGATCAGCCCCAGCATTTT	CASSLTADQPQHF
TRBV2	NA	NA	TRBJ2-1	11	TGTGCCAGCAGTGAAGTGGCAGAGCAGTTCTTC	CASSEVAEQFF
TRBV24-1	few	NA	TRBJ2-4	15	TGTGCCACCAGTGATGGGGACTCCTCGGGGAACATTCAGTACTTC	CATSDGDSSGNIQYF
TRBV20-1	few	TRBD1	TRBJ2-1	14	TGCAGTGCGACCGGGACAGGGCTTTACAATGAGCAGTTCTTC	CSATGTGLYNEQFF
TRBV5-1	few	TRBD1	TRBJ2-2	16	TGCGCCAGCAGCCGGGGACAGGGGGCGTCCACCGGGGAGCTGTTTTTT	CASSRGQGASTGELFF
TRBV7-8	NA	TRBD1	TRBJ2-3	15	TGTGCCAGCAGCTCAACCGGACAGGGCACAGATACGCAGTATTTT	CASSSTGQGTDTQYF
TRBV28	few	NA	TRBJ1-1	10	TGTGCCACCTGGGGGACTGAAGCTTTCTTT	CATWGTEAFF
TRBV5-1	NA	NA	TRBJ2-1	16	TGCGCCAGCAGCATACGCGCGGGGGCCACCTACAATGAGCAGTTCTTC	CASSIRAGATYNEQFF
TRBV5-1	many	TRBD2	TRBJ2-5	15	TGCGCCAGCAGCTTCGGACTAGCGGGCCAAGAGACCCAGTACTTC	CASSFGLAGQETQYF
TRBV27	NA	TRBD2	TRBJ2-1	15	TGTGCCAGCAGTCACGGGACTAGCCGAACTCTTGAGCAGTTCTTC	CASSHGTSRTLEQFF
TRBV3-1	NA	TRBD1	TRBJ1-1	15	TGTGCCAGCAGCCCCTCCGGGACAGTGAACACTGAAGCTTTCTTT	CASSPSGTVNTEAFF
TRBV5-8	NA	NA	TRBJ2-7	15	TGTGCCAGCAGGACGGAGGACTGGACCTCGGACGAGCAGTACTTC	CASRTEDWTSDEQYF
TRBV20-1	few	TRBD1	TRBJ2-5	16	TGCAGTGCTAGAGATCAGATGGCAGGGGGTCAGGAGACCCAGTACTTC	CSARDQMAGGQETQYF
TRBV5-1	few	NA	TRBJ1-1	14	TGCGCCAGCAGCCCTCGGGCAGATTACACTGAAGCTTTCTTT	CASSPRADYTEAFF
TRBV6-1	NA	TRBD2	TRBJ2-1	14	TGTGCCAGCAGCCTAGCGGGGGGTGCGGATGAGCAGTTCTTC	CASSLAGGADEQFF
TRBV5-1	many	NA	TRBJ2-1	13	TGCGCCAGCAGCTTGGAACTACGCAATGAGCAGTTCTTC	CASSLELRNEQFF
TRBV9	NA	TRBD1	TRBJ2-1	15	TGTGCCAGCAGCGCTTGGACAGGGGCCTACAATGAGCAGTTCTTC	CASSAWTGAYNEQFF
TRBV10-3	many	NA	TRBJ2-2	16	TGTGCCATCAGTAGAGTCATGGACACAAACACCGGGGAGCTGTTTTTT	CAISRVMDTNTGELFF
TRBV5-1	few	NA	TRBJ2-7	15	TGCGCCAGCAGCTTGGATGGGACGGTCCCCTACGAGCAGTACTTC	CASSLDGTVPYEQYF
TRBV5-1	many	NA	TRBJ1-1	14	TGCGCCAGCAGCCCCCGGGGACGAGGGACTGAAGCTTTCTTT	CASSPRGRGTEAFF
TRBV12-3/TRBV12-4	few	NA	TRBJ2-3	17	TGTGCCAGCAGTTTAGTTGGGACCTTTACAGGAACAGATACGCAGTATTTT	CASSLVGTFTGTDTQYF
TRBV7-6	NA	NA	TRBJ2-1	17	TGTGCCAGCAGCCCCGGAATAGCGGAGAGCTCCTACAATGAGCAGTTCTTC	CASSPGIAESSYNEQFF
TRBV15	NA	NA	TRBJ1-2	14	TGTGCCACCAGCCCTGTGGGCGGCGGGTATGGCTACACCTTC	CATSPVGGGYGYTF
TRBV6-5	NA	NA	TRBJ2-1	14	TGTGCCAGCAGTTACTCGGGTAGTATGTATGAGCAGTTCTTC	CASSYSGSMYEQFF
TRBV5-5	few	TRBD1	TRBJ2-7	15	TGTGCCAGCAGCTTAGAGCGGGACAGGGGTTACGAGCAGTACTTC	CASSLERDRGYEQYF
TRBV7-9	many	TRBD2	TRBJ2-2	16	TGTGCCAGCCCCTCAGAGATCAGCGGGAGATCCGGGGAGCTGTTTTTT	CASPSEISGRSGELFF
TRBV12-3/TRBV12-4	many	NA	TRBJ2-7	13	TGTGCCACCTCCGGAGCGCGTACAGGGGAGCAGTACTTC	CATSGARTGEQYF
TRBV2	NA	NA	TRBJ1-1	15	TGTGCCAGCAGAGAAGAGACAGGTCTGAACACTGAAGCTTTCTTT	CASREETGLNTEAFF
TRBV7-8	few	NA	TRBJ2-3	16	TGTGCCAGCAGCTTAGGTTTGACAAATACCCCAGATACGCAGTATTTT	CASSLGLTNTPDTQYF
TRBV6-1	NA	TRBD1	TRBJ2-1	14	TGTGCCAGCAGGAGACAGGGTCTCCGAGATGAGCAGTTCTTC	CASRRQGLRDEQFF
TRBV13	NA	TRBD2	TRBJ2-1	16	TGTGCCAGCAGCACCGGGACTAGCGGGAGGTTGGATGAGCAGTTCTTC	CASSTGTSGRLDEQFF
TRBV20-1	few	TRBD2	TRBJ2-2	14	TGCAGTGCTACCACTAGCGGGAAAGACGGGGAGCTGTTTTTT	CSATTSGKDGELFF
TRBV9	few	NA	TRBJ2-5	12	TGTGCCAGCAGCGTAGAGGGGGAGACCCAGTACTTC	CASSVEGETQYF
TRBV5-1	many	NA	TRBJ1-2	14	TGCGCCAGCAGCTTGGGGACGGAATACTATGGCTACACCTTC	CASSLGTEYYGYTF
TRBV12-3/TRBV12-4	few	NA	TRBJ2-1	15	TGTGCCAGCAGTCTTCAGGGGACTATATACAATGAGCAGTTCTTC	CASSLQGTIYNEQFF
TRBV3-1	many	TRBD2	TRBJ2-3	16	TGTGCCAGCAGCCAAGTTAGCGGGAGTGACCCGGATACGCAGTATTTT	CASSQVSGSDPDTQYF
TRBV27	NA	NA	TRBJ2-7	13	TGTGCCAGCAGTGCAGGGAGAACCTACGAGCAGTACTTC	CASSAGRTYEQYF
TRBV7-9	few	TRBD2	TRBJ2-1	16	TGTGCCAGCAGCTTCTCTAGCGGGGGGTCAACCTATGAGCAGTTCTTC	CASSFSSGGSTYEQFF